The 6 T cell receptor beta chains below come from one sample, sequenced in a study of T cell responses to AZD1222 COVID-19 vaccine. Some clones are missing from TCRdb's copy, which holds only in-frame ones; the method was immunoSEQ multiplex PCR. The table includes more than 150,000 clones, approximately 89% detected once. The specimen was peripheral blood, collected 28 days after the second AZD1222 dose. The receptor source for this set is an adult who received the AZD1222 COVID-19 vaccine.

The genes are TRBV27 and TRBJ1-2; 9 bases align to TRBD1. This CDR3 contains 13 residues. J lost 7 bases, V lost 6 bases, and 6 bases had no gene match. Germline loops: CDR1 MNHEY, CDR2 SMNVEV (reference sequence). CDR3 amino acids: CASRKTGGPGYTF. CDR3 nucleotides: TGTGCCAGCAGAAAAACAGGGGGCCCTGGCTACACCTTC.

J is TRBJ2-7 and V is TRBV3-1 (or the pseudogene TRBV3-2); 11 nucleotides match TRBD1. Germline values: CDR1 LGHDT, CDR2 YNNKEL (reference sequence). V shed 4 bases, J shed 2 bases, and the junction held 7 bases outside the gene matches. This CDR3 contains 16 residues. In DNA form, the CDR3 reads TGTGCCAGCAGCCCGCGGGGACAGGGGGGTCCCTACGAGCAGTACTTC. It is translated as CASSPRGQGGPYEQYF.

This chain links TRBV27 with TRBJ1-6; TRBD1 might be the D (5 bases). This CDR3 is 14 amino acids long. The V gene lost 5 bases and the J gene lost 8 bases, with 13 bases spanning the gap. CDR1 is MNHEY and CDR2 is SMNVEV in the germline V gene (reference sequence). The DNA for the CDR3 is TGTGCCAGCAGTGGTCGGGCAGGGTATTCACCCCTCCACTTT. This gives the protein CASSGRAGYSPLHF.

The table lists this clone with a count of one. The chain joins TRBV15 to TRBJ2-2, with D possibly TRBD2 on 6 matching bases. This CDR3 is 14 amino acids long. Germline CDR1 is LNHNV and CDR2 is YYDKDF (reference sequence). With 8 bases removed from V and 8 bases from J, the gap between germline ends came to 18 bases. The CDR3 DNA sequence: TGTGCCACCCGGGCGGGGCAAACCGGAGGGGAGCTGTTTTTT. This translates into CATRAGQTGGELFF.

In this sample, this clone turned up once. The rearrangement joins TRBV28 to TRBJ1-4, with a possible D match to TRBD1 (6 bases). Trimming removed 2 bases at V and 8 bases at J, with 18 bases between. This CDR3 spans 16 amino acids. Germline values: CDR1 MDHEN, CDR2 SYDVKM. Written as DNA, the CDR3 is TGTGCCAGCAGTTTAGTCCGGACAGCGTCTGGAGAAAAACTGTTTTTT. Translating gives CASSLVRTASGEKLFF.

The rearrangement joins TRBV19 to TRBJ1-3; the D is unclear. The germline V gene encodes CDR1 LNHDA and CDR2 SQIVND (reference sequence). This CDR3 contains 14 residues. V was clipped by 2 bases and J by 3 bases, with 8 bases between them. CDR3 sequence (DNA): TGTGCCAGTAGTATATCGGGAAATGGAAACACCATATATTTT. Translating it yields CASSISGNGNTIYF.